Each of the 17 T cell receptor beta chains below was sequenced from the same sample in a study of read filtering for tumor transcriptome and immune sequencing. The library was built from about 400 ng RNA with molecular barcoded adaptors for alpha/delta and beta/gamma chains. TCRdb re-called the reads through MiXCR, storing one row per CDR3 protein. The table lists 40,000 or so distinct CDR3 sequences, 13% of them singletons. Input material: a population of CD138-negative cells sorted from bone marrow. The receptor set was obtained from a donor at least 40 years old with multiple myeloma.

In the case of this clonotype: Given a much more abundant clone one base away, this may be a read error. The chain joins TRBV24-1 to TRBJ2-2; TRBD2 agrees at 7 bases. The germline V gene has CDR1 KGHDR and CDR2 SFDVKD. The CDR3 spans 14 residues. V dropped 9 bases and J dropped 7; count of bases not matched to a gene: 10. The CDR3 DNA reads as TGTGCCACCTCCCCGGGGGGAAGGGACGGGGAGCTGTTTTTT. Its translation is CATSPGGRDGELFF.

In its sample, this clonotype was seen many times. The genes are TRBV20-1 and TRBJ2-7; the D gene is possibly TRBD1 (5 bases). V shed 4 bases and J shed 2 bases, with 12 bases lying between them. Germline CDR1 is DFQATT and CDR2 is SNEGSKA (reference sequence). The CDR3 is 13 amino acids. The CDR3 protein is CSATPQGPYEQYF. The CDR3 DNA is TGCAGTGCTACACCCCAGGGTCCCTACGAGCAGTACTTC.

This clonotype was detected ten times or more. Written as DNA, the CDR3 is TGTGCCAGCAGTGACCCCCGAGGGGTGTACAATGAGCAGTTCTTC. It translates to CASSDPRGVYNEQFF. The chain has TRBV25-1 and TRBJ2-1; D assignment may be TRBD1 or TRBD2 (5 bases each). Trimming took off 3 bases at V and 4 bases at J, with 13 bases between the two ends. The CDR3 is 15 amino acids. Germline CDR1 MGHDK, CDR2 SYGVNS.

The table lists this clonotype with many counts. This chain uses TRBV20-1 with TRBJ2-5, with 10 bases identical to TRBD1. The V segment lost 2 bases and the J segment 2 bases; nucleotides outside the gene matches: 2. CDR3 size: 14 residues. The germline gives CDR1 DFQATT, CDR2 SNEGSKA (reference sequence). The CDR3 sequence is CSARLDRGQETQYF. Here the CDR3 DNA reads TGCAGTGCTAGACTGGACAGGGGGCAAGAGACCCAGTACTTC.

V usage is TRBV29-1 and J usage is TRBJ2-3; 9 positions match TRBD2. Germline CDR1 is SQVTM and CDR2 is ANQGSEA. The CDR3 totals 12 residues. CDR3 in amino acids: CGGGGDTDTQYF. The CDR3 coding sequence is TGCGGCGGGGGGGGGGACACAGATACGCAGTATTTT.

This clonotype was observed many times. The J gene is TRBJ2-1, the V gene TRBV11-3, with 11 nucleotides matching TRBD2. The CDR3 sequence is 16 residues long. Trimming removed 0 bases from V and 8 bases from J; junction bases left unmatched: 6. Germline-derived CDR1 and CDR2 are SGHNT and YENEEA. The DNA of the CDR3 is TGTGCCAGCAGCTTAGACGTACTAGCGGGAGCTCATGAGCAGTTCTTC. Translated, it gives CASSLDVLAGAHEQFF.

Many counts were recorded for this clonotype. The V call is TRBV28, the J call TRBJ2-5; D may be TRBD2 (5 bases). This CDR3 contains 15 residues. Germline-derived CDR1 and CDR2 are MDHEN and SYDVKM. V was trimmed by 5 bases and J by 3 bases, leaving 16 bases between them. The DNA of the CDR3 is TGTGCCAGCAGTAAACCCACAGCCGGGGAAGAGACCCAGTACTTC. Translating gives CASSKPTAGEETQYF.

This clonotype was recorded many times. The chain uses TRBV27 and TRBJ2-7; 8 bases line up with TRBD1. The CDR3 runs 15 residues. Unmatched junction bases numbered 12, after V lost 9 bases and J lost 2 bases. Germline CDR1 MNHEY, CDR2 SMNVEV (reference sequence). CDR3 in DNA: TGTGCCAGTACCGGCCTCCGGACAGGGACCTACGAGCAGTACTTC. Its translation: CASTGLRTGTYEQYF.

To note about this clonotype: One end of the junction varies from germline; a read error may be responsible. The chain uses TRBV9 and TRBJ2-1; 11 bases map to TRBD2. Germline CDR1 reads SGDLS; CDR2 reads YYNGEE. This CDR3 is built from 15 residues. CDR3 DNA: TGTGCCAGCAGCGTAGTACTAGCGGGAGCAAATGGGCAGTTCTTC. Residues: CASSVVLAGANGQFF.

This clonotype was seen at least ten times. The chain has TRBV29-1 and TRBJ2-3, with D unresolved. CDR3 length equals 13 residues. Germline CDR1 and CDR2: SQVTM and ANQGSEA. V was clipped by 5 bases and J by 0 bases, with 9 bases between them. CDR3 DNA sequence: TGCAGCGTTCGCGGAGCTAGCACAGATACGCAGTATTTT. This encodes CSVRGASTDTQYF.

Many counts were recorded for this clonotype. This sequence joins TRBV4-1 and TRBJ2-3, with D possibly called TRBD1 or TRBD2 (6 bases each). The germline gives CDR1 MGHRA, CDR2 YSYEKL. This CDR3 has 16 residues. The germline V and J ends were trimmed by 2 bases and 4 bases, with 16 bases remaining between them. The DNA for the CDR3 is TGCGCCAGCAGCCAAACGGGGGCGAGGGAGTCAGATACGCAGTATTTT. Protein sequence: CASSQTGARESDTQYF.

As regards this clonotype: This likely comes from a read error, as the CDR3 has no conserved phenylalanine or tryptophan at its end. The CDR3 DNA sequence: TGTGCCTGGAGCGATATTGTCCCAGACAACACTGAAGCTTTCCTT. Its protein product is CAWSDIVPDNTEAFL. The gene calls are TRBV30 and TRBJ1-1; the D is unclear. V was pared by 3 bases and J by 2 bases, with 16 bases between. CDR1 and CDR2 from the germline V gene are GTSNPN and SVGIG (reference sequence). The CDR3 is made up of 15 amino acids.

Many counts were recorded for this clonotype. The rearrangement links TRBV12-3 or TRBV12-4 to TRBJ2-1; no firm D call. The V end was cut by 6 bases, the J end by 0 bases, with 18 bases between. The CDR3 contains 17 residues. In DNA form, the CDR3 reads TGTGCCAGCAGACCCCGGAACAGAGGACCCTCCTACAATGAGCAGTTCTTC. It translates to CASRPRNRGPSYNEQFF.

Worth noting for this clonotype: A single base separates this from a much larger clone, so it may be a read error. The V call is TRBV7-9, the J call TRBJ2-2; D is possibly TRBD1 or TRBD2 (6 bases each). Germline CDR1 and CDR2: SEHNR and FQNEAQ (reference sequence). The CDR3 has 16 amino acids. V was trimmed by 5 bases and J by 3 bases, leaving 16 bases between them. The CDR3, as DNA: TGTGCCAGCAGCCGAGGCCGGGGGACACACACCGGGGAGCTGTTTTTT. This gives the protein CASSRGRGTHTGELFF.

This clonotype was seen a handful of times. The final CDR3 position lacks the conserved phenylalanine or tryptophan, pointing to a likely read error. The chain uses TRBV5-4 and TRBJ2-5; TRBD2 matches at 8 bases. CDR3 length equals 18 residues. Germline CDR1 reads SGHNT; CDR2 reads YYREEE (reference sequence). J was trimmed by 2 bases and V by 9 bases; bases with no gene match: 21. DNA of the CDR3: TGTGCCACCCCCCCACAGCGGGAGACACCGCGAGGGCAAGAGACCCAGTACTCC. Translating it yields CATPPQRETPRGQETQYS.

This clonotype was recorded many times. The CDR3 loop reads CASSSTTDTQYF. Written as DNA, the CDR3 is TGTGCCAGCAGCTCCACCACAGATACGCAGTATTTT. The chain joins TRBV7-2 to TRBJ2-3; D unresolved. Deletions cut 4 bases from V and 2 bases from J, with 4 bases between. The CDR3 is 12 amino acids. CDR1 and CDR2 from the germline V gene are SGHTA and FQGNSA. The whole variable domain, remainder taken from reference TRBV7-2 and TRBJ2-3, is GAGVSQSPSNKVTEKGKDVELRCDPISGHTALYWYRQSLGQGLEFLIYFQGNSAPDKSGLPSDRFSAERTGGSVSTLTIQRTQQEDSAVYLCASSSTTDTQYFGPGTRLTVL.

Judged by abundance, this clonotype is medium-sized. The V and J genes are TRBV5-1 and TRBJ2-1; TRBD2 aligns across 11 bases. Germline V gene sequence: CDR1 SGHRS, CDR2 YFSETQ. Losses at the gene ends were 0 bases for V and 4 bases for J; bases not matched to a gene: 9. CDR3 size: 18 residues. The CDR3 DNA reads TGCGCCAGCAGCTTGGCGACTTTCGGGACTAGCGGATACAATGAGCAGTTCTTC. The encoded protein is CASSLATFGTSGYNEQFF.